This entry concerns a single T cell receptor (beta chain). Its antigen has not been determined. Base qualities are not provided; no much larger clone lies one nucleotide away. The collaborating institutions used their own protocols to collect whole blood in K2EDTA tubes. For TCRbeta analysis, collaborators shipped samples as frozen whole blood, isolated PBMCs, or DNA extracted from either of those sample types. The immunoSEQ Assay, a bias-controlled multiplex PCR, was used to amplify TCRbeta CDR3 regions from genomic DNA. Under the source paper's analysis protocol: The number of nucleated cells in each sample was estimated from the amplification of reference gene primers within the assay. To quantify the absolute abundance of each unique TCRbeta CDR3 rearrangement, sequence reads were collapsed and filtered. Productive Simpson clonality was computed per sample as the square root of Simpson's diversity index over productive rearrangements. The table comes from immuneACCESS by way of TCRdb, which keeps in-frame sequences with V and J called. Part of the clones is missing from these tables; in studies checked, under half for an unresolved V gene and the rest for unknown reasons. V, J and clone size were drawn from that table, and D and trimming were deduced from the DNA. Recorded for this sample are about 99,000 clones; 85% to 90% of them occurred a single time. Of the sample, 5.1% falls within the top ten clones.

This entry is derived from a study of blood T cell repertoires in COVID-19 (dated by TCRdb to the early 2020s). About the full investigation: Collaborator samples came from the United States, Italy and Spain and covered acute and convalescent phases of COVID-19. The repertoires were released in a freely available public database intended as a resource for research on the immune response to SARS-CoV-2. Where available, HLA class I and class II types were obtained from metadata supplied by the sample provider rather than from assay-based typing. Samples came from the ongoing ImmuneRACE study (first 160 participants) plus 1,254 subjects from 6 global collaborators. The dataset comprised deeply sampled blood TCRbeta repertoires from subjects exposed to, actively infected with, or recovered from COVID-19. The sample metadata nearly always contained a de-identified subject ID, COVID-19 status, age in years and sex. The material from the prospective study consisted of cDNA or gDNA derived from T cells, B-cell-depleted T cells, or PBMCs. General study outcomes and caveats: The amount of clinical and demographic metadata varied by source and participant and was provided uncurated.

The germline V end is reduced by 3 bases and the J end by 6 bases; junction bases left unmatched: 1. CDR1 and CDR2 (SGHAT, FQNNGV) derive from the germline V gene. The CDR3, from cysteine to phenylalanine, totals 13 residues. The DNA shown is the 39-base CDR3, in frame from base 1. What was sequenced was peripheral blood. The chain is made from TRBV11-2 and TRBJ2-3, and 9 junctional nucleotides match TRBD2. The sequence was obtained from a human donor in a cohort sampled during active COVID-19. The nucleotide sequence is TGTGCCAGCAGCTTTACTAGCGGGGATACGCAGTATTTT. The encoded protein is CASSFTSGDTQYF.